What follows are 3 T cell receptor beta chains derived from one specimen sequenced in a study of cytomegalovirus exposure and HLA in healthy donors. PCR involved 60 Vbeta and 13 Jbeta primers. Method: immunoSEQ multiplex PCR; TCRdb's copy keeps in-frame clones and lacks some. The sample records approximately 110,000 clones, approximately 80% being singletons. Specimen: PBMCs. All receptors derive from a human donor in good health.

The chain links TRBV30 to TRBJ2-1; D may be TRBD1 (5 bases). The CDR3 runs to 11 residues. Germline V gene sequence: CDR1 GTSNPN, CDR2 SVGIG (reference sequence). Trimming took off 0 bases at V and 9 bases at J, with 6 bases between the two ends. The chain's CDR3 is CAWSVTVEQFF. CDR3 bases: TGTGCCTGGAGTGTGACAGTTGAGCAGTTCTTC.

This clone was observed a handful of times. The chain has TRBV7-6 and TRBJ2-2; D remains ambiguous. Germline-derived CDR1 and CDR2 are SGHVS and FNYEAQ. The CDR3 length is 14 residues. Trimming removed 7 bases at V and 3 bases at J, with 12 bases between. This chain's CDR3 is CASNDQEHTGELFF. The CDR3 nucleotides are TGTGCCAGCAATGACCAGGAACACACCGGGGAGCTGTTTTTT.

The CDR3 sequence is CASSLTSGTHEQFF. CDR3 DNA: TGTGCCAGCAGCTTAACTAGCGGGACGCATGAGCAGTTCTTC. The chain is built from TRBV5-8 and TRBJ2-1, with 10 bases lining up with TRBD2. CDR3 length: 14 amino acids. CDR1 SGHTS and CDR2 YDEGEE come from the germline V gene. V dropped 2 bases and J dropped 8; count of bases not matched to a gene: 4.